Each of the 25 T cell receptor beta chains below was sequenced from the same sample in a study of blood T cell repertoires in COVID-19 (dated by TCRdb to the early 2020s). The library was obtained by the immunoSEQ multiplex PCR assay. TCRdb holds this immuneACCESS table with in-frame rearrangements only. Some clones are missing; in checked studies, unresolved V genes explain under half, and the rest has no known cause. The sample table shows 200,000 to 250,000 clones, and 80% to 90% are seen once. Approximately 18% of the sample rests with the top ten. The sample consisted of peripheral blood. The receptors come from a woman aged 80 or over with active or convalescent COVID-19.

The chain joins TRBV6-2 or TRBV6-3 to TRBJ2-2; unclear D gene. This CDR3 is built from 16 residues. Trimming removed 3 bases at V and 1 base at J, with 12 bases between. The germline CDR1 and CDR2 sequences are MNHEY and SVGEGT. In nucleotides, the CDR3 is TGTGCCAGCAGTTATCTGGGCTCAGGGAACACCGGGGAGCTGTTTTTT. This codes for CASSYLGSGNTGELFF.

This clone was seen only once. The CDR3 DNA reads TGTGCCAGCAGCTTGGGAGCGATTAGCACAGATACGCAGTATTTT. Protein product: CASSLGAISTDTQYF. The chain combines TRBV5-8 with TRBJ2-3; no reliable D call. The CDR3 sequence is 15 residues long. Germline CDR1 is SGHTS and CDR2 is YDEGEE. V lost 0 bases and J 0 bases, leaving 8 bases between the germline ends.

The chain joins TRBV2 to TRBJ1-2, with D unclear. The CDR3 totals 13 residues. Per germline, CDR1 SNHLY and CDR2 FYNNEI. Deletions cut 6 bases from V and 8 bases from J, with 16 bases between. CDR3 sequence: CASSEGSWSGYTF. The DNA for the CDR3 is TGTGCCAGCAGCGAGGGCTCCTGGAGCGGCTACACCTTC.

This sequence joins TRBV7-6 and TRBJ1-4; D possibly corresponds to TRBD1 (6 bases). V gave up 2 bases and J gave up 8 bases, with 15 bases separating them. CDR3 length: 15 amino acids. The germline V gene encodes CDR1 SGHVS and CDR2 FNYEAQ. In nucleotides, the CDR3 is TGTGCCAGCAGCTTATTGGGTCAGGACAGCGAAAAACTGTTTTTT. Translation: CASSLLGQDSEKLFF.

The chain carries TRBV5-1 and TRBJ1-2, with TRBD1 identical over 7 bases. This CDR3 region has 13 residues. The ends lost 5 bases at V and 7 bases at J; junction bases unmatched: 8. CDR1 SGHRS and CDR2 YFSETQ come from the germline V gene. CDR3 amino acids: CASRLDRDGGYTF. CDR3 nucleotide sequence: TGCGCCAGCAGACTCGACAGGGACGGTGGCTACACCTTC.

The CDR3 spells CASSSEQGAYGYTF. In DNA, the CDR3 is TGTGCCAGCAGCTCCGAACAGGGGGCCTATGGCTACACCTTC. The rearrangement uses TRBV11-2 and TRBJ1-2; 9 positions agree with TRBD1. This CDR3 is 14 amino acids long. From germline, CDR1 is SGHAT and CDR2 FQNNGV. After removal of 4 bases from V and 4 bases from J, the junction contained 4 bases not matched to a gene.

The chain joins TRBV5-3 to TRBJ2-3, with a tentative D call TRBD1 (6 bases). TRBV5-3 has ORF status, its function being uncertain. The CDR3 has 16 residues. Trimming removed 4 bases from V and 1 base from J, with 16 bases in between. CDR3 nucleotides: TGTGCCAGAAGCCCGGCGGGCAGGGGTGGCACAGATACGCAGTATTTT. Residues: CARSPAGRGGTDTQYF.

Concerning this clone itself: Sequence at one end of the junction differs from germline and may be a read error. The chain carries TRBV7-7 and TRBJ2-1, with 7 bases fitting TRBD2. The germline V gene encodes CDR1 SSHAT and CDR2 FNYEAQ (reference sequence). The CDR3 covers 15 residues. Here the CDR3 reads CASSLRLAAGNEQFF. The CDR3 DNA sequence: TGTGCTAGCAGCCTAAGGCTAGCGGCGGGGAATGAGCAGTTCTTC.

The table lists this clone with a count of one. The genes are TRBV10-3 and TRBJ2-7; 9 nucleotides match TRBD2. The CDR3 has 13 residues. V lost 6 bases to trimming and J lost 3 bases; unmatched junction nucleotides: 3. Germline lookup yields CDR1 ENHRY and CDR2 SYGVKD. The CDR3 DNA follows: TGTGCCATCAGCTGGACTAGCGACTACGAGCAGTACTTC. Translated, it gives CAISWTSDYEQYF.

CDR3 coding DNA: TGTGCCTGGAGTGTCCAGGGAGGGGTGGAGACCCAGTACTTC. Translated, it gives CAWSVQGGVETQYF. The V call is TRBV30, the J call TRBJ2-5; 7 bases match TRBD2. Germline-derived CDR1 and CDR2 are GTSNPN and SVGIG (reference sequence). The CDR3 is 14 amino acids. The V and J ends lost 0 bases and 5 bases, in that order; junction bases with no gene match: 6.

The chain couples TRBV7-2 to TRBJ1-6, with 10 bases aligning to TRBD1. The CDR3 is made up of 15 amino acids. CDR1 and CDR2 (germline): SGHTA, FQGNSA. The junction had 5 bases not matched to a gene; V was cut back by 5 bases and J by 7 bases. CDR3 in amino acids: CASSVGTGVNSPLHF. The CDR3 region has the DNA TGTGCCAGCAGCGTGGGGACAGGGGTGAATTCACCCCTCCACTTT.

The gene calls are TRBV3-1 (or the pseudogene TRBV3-2) and TRBJ2-3; 7 bases are a match to TRBD2. Germline values: CDR1 LGHDT, CDR2 YNNKEL (reference sequence). The CDR3 contains 17 residues. J lost 0 bases, V lost 1 base, and 7 bases had no gene match. The CDR3 loop reads CASSQGSLAASTDTQYF. CDR3 DNA: TGTGCCAGCAGCCAAGGGTCCCTAGCGGCTAGCACAGATACGCAGTATTTT.

V and J are TRBV28 and TRBJ2-5; a possible D gene is TRBD2 (7 bases). CDR1 is MDHEN and CDR2 is SYDVKM in the germline V gene. V dropped 3 bases and J dropped 0 bases, with 11 bases sitting between them. This CDR3 comprises 15 residues. CDR3 coding DNA: TGTGCCAGCAGTTTCAGGGGACTAAACCAAGAGACCCAGTACTTC. It yields the protein CASSFRGLNQETQYF.

The chain is built from TRBV7-8 and TRBJ2-5; perhaps TRBD1 as D (5 bases). Trimming cost V 1 base and J 2 bases, with 14 bases left between them. The length of the CDR3 is 16 residues. Per germline, CDR1 SGHVS and CDR2 FQNEAQ. This chain's CDR3 is CASSLDLYRTQETQYF. The CDR3 nucleotides are TGTGCCAGCAGCTTAGACCTTTACAGGACGCAAGAGACCCAGTACTTC.

V is TRBV5-1 and J is TRBJ2-5; TRBD2 matches at 9 bases. From germline, CDR1 is SGHRS and CDR2 YFSETQ. The CDR3 loop spans 15 amino acids. V lost 0 bases and J lost 3; bases outside the gene matches: 3. In DNA, the CDR3 is TGCGCCAGCAGCTTGGACCTAGCGGGGAAAGAGACCCAGTACTTC. As protein: CASSLDLAGKETQYF.

This clone was seen more than once but under ten times. The J gene is TRBJ2-2, the V gene TRBV6-2 or TRBV6-3; D possibly corresponds to TRBD1 (6 bases). The CDR3 has 14 amino acids. Germline V gene sequence: CDR1 MNHEY, CDR2 SVGEGT. Deletions cut 4 bases from V and 6 bases from J, with 12 bases between. The CDR3 nucleotides read TGTGCCAGCAGTTCTTGGGGGCCGGCCGGGGAGCTGTTTTTT. Amino acids: CASSSWGPAGELFF.

The chain carries TRBV6-1 and TRBJ1-5, with D unresolved. This CDR3 comprises 14 residues. The germline V gene encodes CDR1 MNHNS and CDR2 SASEGT. Deletions cut 0 bases from V and 4 bases from J, with 7 bases between. CDR3 in amino acids: CASSEAGQNQPQHF. CDR3 nucleotides: TGTGCCAGCAGTGAAGCTGGGCAGAATCAGCCCCAGCATTTT.

This clone has only one observation. This chain joins TRBV7-2 and TRBJ1-5, with TRBD1 matching 7 bases. Trimming cost V 3 bases and J 2 bases; bases outside gene matches: 4. This CDR3 has 15 residues. Germline CDR1 and CDR2: SGHTA and FQGNSA. CDR3 nucleotide sequence: TGTGCCAGCAGCTTGGGACAGCTGGGCAATCAGCCCCAGCATTTT. Residues: CASSLGQLGNQPQHF.

The rearrangement uses TRBV4-2 and TRBJ2-1, with 11 positions matching TRBD2. CDR3 length: 16 amino acids. The junction had 4 bases not matched to a gene; V was cut back by 0 bases and J by 6 bases. Germline V gene lookup returns CDR1 LGHNA and CDR2 YNFKEQ. CDR3 sequence reads: CASSQDTSGSSNEQFF. CDR3 coding DNA: TGTGCCAGCAGCCAAGATACTAGCGGGAGTTCCAATGAGCAGTTCTTC.

The chain joins TRBV7-8 to TRBJ2-3; D might be TRBD1 (5 bases). From germline, CDR1 is SGHVS and CDR2 FQNEAQ. V was pared by 5 bases and J by 2 bases, with 20 bases between. This CDR3 contains 17 residues. The CDR3 nucleotides read TGTGCCAGCAGCCTCCTCGGACCGAGACAGAACACAGATACGCAGTATTTT. This translates into CASSLLGPRQNTDTQYF.

The chain uses TRBV11-3 and TRBJ2-5; 7 positions agree with TRBD1. Per the germline V gene, CDR1 is SGHNT and CDR2 is YENEEA. The CDR3 loop spans 14 amino acids. Trimming took 4 bases from V and 7 from J; bases not matched to a gene: 9. This CDR3 is CASSSRTGLATQYF. The CDR3 region has the DNA TGTGCCAGCAGCTCGCGGACAGGTTTGGCGACCCAGTACTTC.

The genes are TRBV3-1 (or the pseudogene TRBV3-2) and TRBJ2-1; 7 bases match TRBD2. J gave up 4 bases and V 0 bases, and 6 bases lay outside the gene matches. The CDR3 is 16 amino acids. The germline V gene encodes CDR1 LGHDT and CDR2 YNNKEL (reference sequence). The DNA of the CDR3 is TGTGCCAGCAGCCAAGACGGCGGGAGTCAGTACAATGAGCAGTTCTTC. Translated: CASSQDGGSQYNEQFF.

The chain recombines TRBV5-1 with TRBJ2-7, with TRBD2 identical over 12 bases. Germline V gene sequence: CDR1 SGHRS, CDR2 YFSETQ. The CDR3 has 14 residues. The junction had 6 bases not matched to a gene; V was cut back by 8 bases and J by 3 bases. Written as DNA, the CDR3 is TGCGCCAGTACTGAGACTAGCGGGAGCTACGAGCAGTACTTC. Translating it yields CASTETSGSYEQYF.

This sequence joins TRBV6-5 and TRBJ1-4, with 7 positions matching TRBD1. With V trimmed by 6 bases and J by 6 bases, 7 bases remained unmatched. CDR1 and CDR2 (germline): MNHEY, SVGAGI. This CDR3 is built from 14 residues. As DNA, the CDR3 is TGTGCCAGCAGATTTACAGGGGCGGATGAAAAACTGTTTTTT. Translated, it gives CASRFTGADEKLFF.

A few counts support this clone. The V call is TRBV19, the J call TRBJ2-2; 8 bases are a match to TRBD1. The CDR3 covers 18 residues. The V and J ends lost 1 base and 0 bases, in that order; junction bases with no gene match: 7. The germline CDR1 and CDR2 sequences are LNHDA and SQIVND (reference sequence). As DNA, the CDR3 is TGTGCCAGTAGTATAGTCGGTCCGGGACAGGCGAACACCGGGGAGCTGTTTTTT. It translates to CASSIVGPGQANTGELFF.